This TCR beta chain stems from a study of blood T cells in healthy people across ages. Through a sample-barcoded 5' primer and a J-beta primer mix, a second PCR was run for roughly 6 to 11 cycles. Through a template-switch adaptor with 12 random nucleotides, each cDNA molecule received a tag. TCRdb re-called the 5' RACE reads through MiXCR, storing one row per CDR3 protein. The sample records fewer than 950,000 distinct CDR3 sequences, 40% to 65% being singletons. CDR1 is SGHDT, CDR2 YYEEEE, per germline. V dropped 3 bases and J dropped 3; count of bases not matched to a gene: 3. This CDR3 is 14 amino acids long.

The origin of this receptor is a man aged 80 or over in good health. The sample was blood. The chain carries TRBV5-6 and TRBJ1-1, with 9 bases lining up with TRBD1. In DNA form, the CDR3 reads TGTGCCAGCAGCTCGAGACAGGGGGACACTGAAGCTTTCTTT. Its translation is CASSSRQGDTEAFF.